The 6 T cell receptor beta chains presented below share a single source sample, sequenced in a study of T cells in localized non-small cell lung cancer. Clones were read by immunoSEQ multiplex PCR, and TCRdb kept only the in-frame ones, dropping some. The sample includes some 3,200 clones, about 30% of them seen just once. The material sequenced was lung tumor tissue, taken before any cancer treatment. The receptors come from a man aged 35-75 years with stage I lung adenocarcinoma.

CDR3 DNA: TGTGCCAGCAGTAGAACCGGGACAGGGGGCGGTGAAAAACTGTTTTTT. Amino acid sequence: CASSRTGTGGGEKLFF. This chain connects TRBV27 to TRBJ1-4; TRBD1 matches 12 bases. The CDR3 is 16 residues long. V shed 5 bases, J shed 7 bases, and the junction held 8 bases outside the gene matches. The germline CDR1 and CDR2 sequences are MNHEY and SMNVEV (reference sequence).

The CDR3 here is CASSYSLLIGQRYNEQFF. CDR3 coding DNA: TGTGCCAGCAGTTACTCTTTGCTTATTGGACAGAGATACAATGAGCAGTTCTTC. This chain connects TRBV6-8 to TRBJ2-1; tentatively, D is TRBD1 (6 bases). The CDR3 is made up of 18 amino acids. CDR1 and CDR2 from the germline V gene are MNHGY and SAAAGT. Trimming took 0 bases from V and 4 from J, leaving 19 bases between them.

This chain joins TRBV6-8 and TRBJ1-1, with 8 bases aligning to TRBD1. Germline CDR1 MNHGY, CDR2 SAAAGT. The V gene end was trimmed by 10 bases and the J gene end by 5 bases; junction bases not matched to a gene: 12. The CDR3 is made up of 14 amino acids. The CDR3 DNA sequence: TGTGCCATCAACACGGACAGGGAGGGTACTGAAGCTTTCTTT. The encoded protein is CAINTDREGTEAFF.

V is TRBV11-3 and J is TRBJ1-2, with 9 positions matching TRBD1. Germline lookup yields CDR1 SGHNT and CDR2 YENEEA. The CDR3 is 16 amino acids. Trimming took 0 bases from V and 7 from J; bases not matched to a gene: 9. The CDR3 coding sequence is TGTGCCAGCAGCTTAGATCATGGGGACAGGGCGAGTGGCTACACCTTC. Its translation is CASSLDHGDRASGYTF.

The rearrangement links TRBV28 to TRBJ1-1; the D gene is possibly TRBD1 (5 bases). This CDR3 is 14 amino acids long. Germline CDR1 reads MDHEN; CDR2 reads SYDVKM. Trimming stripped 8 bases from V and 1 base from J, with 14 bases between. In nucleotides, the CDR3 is TGTGCCAGCGCCGTCACAGGACCGAACACTGAAGCTTTCTTT. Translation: CASAVTGPNTEAFF.

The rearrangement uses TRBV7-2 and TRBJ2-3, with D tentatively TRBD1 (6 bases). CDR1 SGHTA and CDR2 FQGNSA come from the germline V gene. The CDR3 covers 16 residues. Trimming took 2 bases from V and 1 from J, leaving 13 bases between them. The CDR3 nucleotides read TGTGCCAGCAGCTTAACGGCCAGGGGAGGCACAGATACGCAGTATTTT. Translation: CASSLTARGGTDTQYF.